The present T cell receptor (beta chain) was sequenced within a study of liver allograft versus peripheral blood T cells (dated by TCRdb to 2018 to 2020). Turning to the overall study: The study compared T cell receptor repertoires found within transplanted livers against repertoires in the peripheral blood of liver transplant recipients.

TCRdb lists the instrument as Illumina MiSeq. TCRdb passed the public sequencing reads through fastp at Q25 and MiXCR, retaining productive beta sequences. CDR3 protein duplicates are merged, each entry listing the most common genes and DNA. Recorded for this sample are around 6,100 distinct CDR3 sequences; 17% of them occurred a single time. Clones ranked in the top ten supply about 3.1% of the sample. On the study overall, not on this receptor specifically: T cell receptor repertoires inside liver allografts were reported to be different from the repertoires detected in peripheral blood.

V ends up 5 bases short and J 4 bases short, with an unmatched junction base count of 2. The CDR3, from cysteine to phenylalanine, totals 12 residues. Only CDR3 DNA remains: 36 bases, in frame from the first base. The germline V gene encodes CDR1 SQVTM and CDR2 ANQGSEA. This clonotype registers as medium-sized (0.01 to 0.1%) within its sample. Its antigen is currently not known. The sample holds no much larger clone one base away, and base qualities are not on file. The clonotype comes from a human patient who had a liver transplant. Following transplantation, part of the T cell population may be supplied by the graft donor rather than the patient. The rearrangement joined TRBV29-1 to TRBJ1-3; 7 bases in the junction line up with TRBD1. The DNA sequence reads TGCAGCGTTCGGACAGGCGGAAACACCATATATTTT. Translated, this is CSVRTGGNTIYF.